This TCR beta chain derives from a study of T-cell reconstitution after alpha-beta-depleted transplantation in children listed by TCRdb under 2016. Background for the entire study: T-cell immune reconstitution after TCRalphabeta/CD19-depleted allogeneic hematopoietic cell transplantation in children was quantitatively tracked in the study by means of TCR repertoire profiling. Overall results and qualifications from the work: In some patients, high TCRbeta diversity at day 60 was attributed to recipient T cells and intrathymic progenitors that had survived conditioning. The frequencies of hyperexpanded clones fell over the following months, and after one year, T-cell counts and TCRbeta diversity were mostly attributed to newly produced T cells. The apparently early alphabetaT-cell count recovery about two months after transplant was reportedly dependent on only several hundred rapidly expanded clones derived from non-depleted graft cells.

To prepare the library, PCR was applied. Data came from an Illumina HiSeq 2500. To normalize quantification of the TCRbeta repertoire, the TCR libraries were built with molecular barcoding that relied on unique molecular identifiers. TCRdb applied fastp at Q25 and MiXCR to the public reads, then kept only in-frame beta chains. Each entry is one CDR3 protein sequence, shown with its most common DNA and genes. A total of around 200,000 distinct CDR3 sequences appear in this sample, approximately 8.4% of them only once. The ten largest account for under 40% of the sample. The label giving this sample's treatment or condition can be read as: allogeneic hematopoietic cell transplantation with graft depleted of TCRalphabeta T cells and CD19 B cells. The children who served as transplant recipients had been given grafts of TCRalphabeta/CD19-depleted allogeneic hematopoietic cells. This clonotype was seen a few times. No antigen is known for it. Per-nucleotide qualities are absent, and no much larger clonotype sits a single base away.

This specimen was PBMCs, mostly from graft donor cells, taken 360 days after TCRalphabeta/CD19-depleted stem cell transplant. The TCR originated in a male patient between 2 and 10 years old who had a stem cell transplant for acute myeloid leukemia, so the T cells may come from the graft donor.

The DNA sequence follows: TGCGCCAGCAGCAAACTTCCGGGACTAGCGGGAGAGGTTACAGATACGCAGTATTTT. This yields the protein CASSKLPGLAGEVTDTQYF. This sequence uses TRBV5-1 and TRBJ2-3, with 14 bases in between that match TRBD2. From the cysteine through the phenylalanine, the CDR3 covers 19 amino acids. CDR3 DNA is the only sequence kept; it has 57 bases, read in frame from the first base. The germline V and J ends show losses of 4 bases and 3 bases respectively, and no gene match explains 13 bases of the junction. The germline V gene specifies SGHRS as CDR1 and YFSETQ as CDR2.